The TCR beta chain under discussion was sequenced for a study of shared clonotypes between healthy human individuals (TCRdb year 2020). About the investigation overall: The cohort comprised two women and a few men aged 18 to 49 years. To estimate repertoire size and how much clonotype sharing occurs between individuals, the study deeply sequenced the blood TCR repertoires of about 5 healthy adults. For each donor, three plates each were used for CD4 naive and CD4 memory, two plates were used for CD8 naive, and one plate was used for CD8 memory. To increase sequencing depth and limit assay-specific biases, TCR repertoire library preparation and sequencing were carried out by different laboratories using diverse techniques. Per donor, leukapheresis produced somewhere between about 0.8 and 9.5 billion PBMCs.

On this clone itself: It lacks a known antigen. The sample holds no much larger clone one base away, and base qualities are not on file.

TCR CDR3 regions were amplified from genomic DNA by multiplex PCR using the deep immunoSEQ assay. For each cell subset, the extracted genomic DNA was distributed evenly across all wells of several immunoSEQ 96-well plates, and each plate served as one replicate. For sorted subsets, each replicate PCR was loaded with around 220 ng genomic DNA, equivalent to some 27,000 T cell genomes. The purified libraries were quantified using a Qubit 3.0 fluorometer, sized with a Bioanalyzer 2100, and then quantified again using the KAPA Library Quantification kit. Every immunoSEQ 96-well plate was sequenced on a separate single-read 150-cycle Illumina NextSeq 550 flow cell. The original methods were these. Because the immunoSEQ output held only junctional sequences and lacked quality scores, the filtering could not match the filtering applied to full-length reads. To assign V/J genes and CDR3, sequences were annotated against IMGT germline references using PyIR, a Python wrapper for IgBLAST v1.9. Reads were removed for weak V/J assignments (E-value above 1e-6), missing CDR3, stop codons, out-of-frame junctions, or ambiguous translated residues. V3J clonotypes were defined by identical inferred V gene, J gene, and CDR3 amino acid sequence. The percentage overlap between two repertoires was calculated by dividing the number of shared unique clonotypes by the size of the smaller repertoire. Repertoire richness was assessed with RTK rarefaction, the Chao1 estimator, and Recon v2.1 estimates of unobserved clonotypes. Generation probabilities were computed with OLGA for all TCRbeta clonotypes obtained by the gDNA method from several donors. In TCRdb, the immuneACCESS table is reduced to in-frame sequences with V and J assigned. These tables do not hold every clone; where another copy was compared, an unresolved V gene accounts for under half, and the others remain unexplained. Clone size and the V and J calls come from that table; the DNA yielded D and trimming. This sample holds approximately 810,000 clones; about 91% were observed only once. In total, the top ten clones hold 20% to 30% of the sample.

Study-wide findings and limitations: Naive subsets generally had larger estimated clonotype richness than memory subsets did. Pairwise subsampling led to the expectation that sequencing depth would affect the degree of clonotype sharing among donors. Across several donors, around 5% of naive CD4, 3.5% of naive CD8, about 2.3% of memory CD4, and approximately 0.4% of memory CD8 clonotypes were shared. Incomplete sequencing was indicated by rarefaction of sorted-subset datasets, despite the large sequencing depth. Compared with non-shared clonotypes, clonotypes shared by all four sorted-subset donors had higher generation probabilities. Sampling was restricted to blood, and TCR repertoires in tissues likely differ from the TCR repertoires found in blood. Because the study included only a small number of donors, the genetic and exposure-history diversity represented was limited.

CD8 naive samples consisted of CD45RO-negative cells that were positively selected for CCR7, yielding a CD45RA+CCR7+ population without TemRA cells. The donors were healthy, HIV-negative adults with no recently reported acute infections or vaccinations. Every donor was a Caucasian adult residing in Nashville, Tennessee, USA. After blood collection by leukapheresis, PBMCs were isolated using Ficoll-Histopaque density gradient centrifugation and then cryopreserved in the vapor phase of liquid nitrogen. Analytical flow cytometry was used to check the purity and quantity of each magnetically sorted T cell population. Genomic DNA was isolated from every sorted fraction and measured by UV absorbance on a Nanodrop 2000c. This receptor was identified in a young man in good health. Sequencing was performed on naive CD8+ T cells sorted from blood. This specimen's cell subset or site label, per the study, means: CD45RA+CCR7+.

The CDR3 protein is CASSPFEGPETQYF. The DNA sequence reads TGCGCCAGCAGCCCCTTCGAAGGTCCGGAGACCCAGTACTTC. Recombination joined TRBV4-1 with TRBJ2-5, with the D gene not confidently named. The germline V gene supplies CDR1 MGHRA and CDR2 YSYEKL. Including cysteine and phenylalanine, the CDR3 has 14 amino acids. The DNA shown is the 42-base CDR3, in frame from base 1. V is clipped by 4 bases and J by 5 bases, and the sequence between their germline boundaries is 14 bases long.